Listed below are T cell receptor beta chains from one sample, sequenced in a study of blood T cell repertoires in COVID-19. The assay was immunoSEQ multiplex PCR, and TCRdb's table has in-frame clones only and misses some. The top ten hold roughly 2% of the sample, which has just over 300,000 clones, around 87% seen once. The sample comprised peripheral blood. Receptors originate from a man between 18 and 35 years old with active or convalescent COVID-19. Each CDR3 is given with its conserved first and last residue. The order of the fields is CDR3 protein, CDR3 DNA, J gene, D gene, V gene, clone size. The D gene is left open where the match is weak. Clone size is stated in some rows and not others, as once, few, many or a class when expanded.

CASSASGHQGAEAFF | TGTGCCAGCAGCGCTTCGGGACACCAAGGCGCTGAAGCTTTCTTT | TRBJ1-1 | NA | TRBV9 | NA
CASSLDGRVGDTQYF | TGTGCCAGCAGTTTAGACGGGAGGGTGGGAGATACGCAGTATTTT | TRBJ2-3 | TRBD2 | TRBV27 | NA
CASSVGLAGGTPDNEQFF | TGTGCCAGCAGCGTGGGACTAGCGGGAGGTACCCCCGACAATGAGCAGTTCTTC | TRBJ2-1 | TRBD2 | TRBV5-8 | NA
CASSPTSVGADTQYF | TGTGCCAGCAGCCCGACATCGGTGGGTGCAGATACGCAGTATTTT | TRBJ2-3 | NA | TRBV3-1/TRBV3-2 | NA
CASSFSFGGLTLPGRVYEQYF | TGTGCCAGCAGTTTCAGTTTCGGAGGGCTCACCTTGCCCGGGAGGGTTTACGAGCAGTACTTC | TRBJ2-7 | TRBD2 | TRBV28 | few
CASRETEAFF | TGTGCCAGCCGGGAAACTGAAGCTTTCTTT | TRBJ1-1 | NA | TRBV11-3 | NA
CASSLAGGQNSYEQYF | TGTGCCAGCAGCTTAGCTGGAGGACAGAATTCCTACGAGCAGTACTTC | TRBJ2-7 | NA | TRBV7-9 | NA
CAAGVVAGAFF | TGTGCCGCCGGGGTCGTGGCTGGAGCTTTCTTT | TRBJ1-1 | NA | TRBV6-5 | once
CASSFGQGHNEQFF | TGTGCCAGCAGCTTCGGACAGGGGCACAATGAGCAGTTCTTC | TRBJ2-1 | TRBD1 | TRBV5-6 | NA
CASSLSSGPNTQYF | TGTGCCAGCAGTTTGTCTAGCGGACCAAATACGCAGTATTTT | TRBJ2-3 | TRBD2 | TRBV28 | NA
CASSQGLAGVREQYF | TGTGCCAGCAGCCAAGGACTAGCGGGAGTGAGGGAGCAGTACTTC | TRBJ2-7 | TRBD2 | TRBV3-1/TRBV3-2 | once
CASRQGLGNQPQHF | TGTGCCAGCAGGCAGGGTCTTGGCAATCAGCCCCAGCATTTT | TRBJ1-5 | NA | TRBV6-5 | NA
CASITGFGPQHF | TGTGCCAGCATAACGGGGTTTGGGCCCCAGCATTTT | TRBJ1-5 | NA | TRBV7-9 | NA
CASREGNTEAFF | TGTGCCAGCAGGGAGGGAAACACTGAAGCTTTCTTT | TRBJ1-1 | NA | TRBV28 | NA
CASSYSISGNGELFF | TGTGCCAGCAGTTACTCGATCTCGGGGAACGGGGAGCTGTTTTTT | TRBJ2-2 | NA | TRBV6-5 | once
CSVEAVNQETQYF | TGCAGCGTTGAAGCGGTCAACCAAGAGACCCAGTACTTC | TRBJ2-5 | NA | TRBV29-1 | NA
CASSGLDYEQYF | TGTGCCAGCAGTGGTCTAGACTACGAGCAGTACTTC | TRBJ2-7 | NA | TRBV12-3/TRBV12-4 | NA
CASSLGLAGGLSEQFF | TGTGCCAGCAGCTTAGGTCTAGCGGGGGGTCTTAGTGAGCAGTTCTTC | TRBJ2-1 | TRBD2 | TRBV11-2 | NA
CASSAGLAGGNEQFF | TGTGCCAGCAGCGCGGGACTAGCGGGGGGGAATGAGCAGTTCTTC | TRBJ2-1 | TRBD2 | TRBV9 | NA
CASGLAPANTGELFF | TGTGCCAGTGGACTAGCGCCAGCGAACACCGGGGAGCTGTTTTTT | TRBJ2-2 | TRBD2 | TRBV2 | NA
CASSEGEASGANVLTF | TGCGCCAGCAGTGAGGGGGAGGCCTCTGGGGCCAACGTCCTGACTTTC | TRBJ2-6 | NA | TRBV10-1 | NA
CAISATGEAFF | TGTGCCATCAGTGCCACTGGGGAGGCTTTCTTT | TRBJ1-1 | NA | TRBV10-3 | few
CASSLRSEQYF | TGTGCCAGCAGCTTGCGTTCCGAGCAGTACTTC | TRBJ2-7 | NA | TRBV5-6 | NA
CASSLRTPNTEAFF | TGCGCCAGCAGCCTTAGGACACCCAACACTGAAGCTTTCTTT | TRBJ1-1 | NA | TRBV5-1 | NA
CASSIVLAGAQYF | TGTGCCAGTAGTATCGTCCTAGCGGGAGCCCAGTACTTC | TRBJ2-5 | TRBD2 | TRBV19 | NA
CASSLDGGDYNEQFF | TGCGCCAGCAGCTTAGACGGGGGGGATTACAATGAGCAGTTCTTC | TRBJ2-1 | TRBD2 | TRBV5-1 | NA
CASSSTGIEYEQYF | TGTGCCAGCAGCTCGACAGGGATAGAGTACGAGCAGTACTTC | TRBJ2-7 | TRBD1 | TRBV6-5 | NA